This TCR beta chain was recorded in a study of response to subunit inactivated influenza vaccine. TCRdb reprocessed the RT-PCR reads via MiXCR and lists one record per CDR3 protein. This repertoire shows about 530,000 distinct CDR3 sequences, 10% to 15% found once; its top ten account for 10% to 15%. In its sample, this clonotype was seen a few times. What it binds is not known. The CDR3 is 15 amino acids. Per germline, CDR1 SGHDN and CDR2 FVKESK. The V end was cut by 4 bases, the J end by 2 bases, with 13 bases between. Study-wide points: Authors suggested that a seasonal influenza vaccination recruits few new T cells each time.

This clonotype was obtained from a man in his fifties who received an inactivated influenza vaccine. The chain carries TRBV14 and TRBJ2-3; possible D gene TRBD1, 5 bases. Here the sequenced sample was PBMCs from blood, taken 40 to 50 days after vaccination. The DNA for the CDR3 is TGTGCCAGCAGCCCCGTTACAGGTTTCACAGATACGCAGTATTTT. Translated, it gives CASSPVTGFTDTQYF.